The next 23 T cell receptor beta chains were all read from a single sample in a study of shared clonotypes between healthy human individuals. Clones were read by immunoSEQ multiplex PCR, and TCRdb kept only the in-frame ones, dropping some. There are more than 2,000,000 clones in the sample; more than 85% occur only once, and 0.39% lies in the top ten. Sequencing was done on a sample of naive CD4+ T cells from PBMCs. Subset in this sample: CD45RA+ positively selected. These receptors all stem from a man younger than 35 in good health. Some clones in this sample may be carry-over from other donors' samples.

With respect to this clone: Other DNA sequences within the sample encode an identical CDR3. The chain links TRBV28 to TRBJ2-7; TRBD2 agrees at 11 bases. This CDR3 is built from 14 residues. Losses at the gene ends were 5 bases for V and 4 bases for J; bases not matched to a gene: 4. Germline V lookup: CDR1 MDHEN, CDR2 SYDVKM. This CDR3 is CASSPGLADYEQYF. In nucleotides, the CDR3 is TGTGCCAGCAGTCCGGGACTAGCGGATTACGAGCAGTACTTC.

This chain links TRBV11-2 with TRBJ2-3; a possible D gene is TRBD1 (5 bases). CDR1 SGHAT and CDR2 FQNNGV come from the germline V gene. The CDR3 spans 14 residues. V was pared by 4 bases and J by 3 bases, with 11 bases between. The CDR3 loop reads CASSSTAGTDTQYF. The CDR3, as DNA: TGTGCCAGCAGCTCAACTGCAGGGACAGATACGCAGTATTTT.

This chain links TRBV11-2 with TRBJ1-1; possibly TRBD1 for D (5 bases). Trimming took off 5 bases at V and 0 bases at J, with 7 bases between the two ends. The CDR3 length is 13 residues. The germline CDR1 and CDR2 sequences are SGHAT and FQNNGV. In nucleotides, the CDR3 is TGTGCCAGCAGCATACAGGTGAACACTGAAGCTTTCTTT. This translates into CASSIQVNTEAFF.

CDR3 in amino acids: CASSQPTSWSYNEQFF. The CDR3, as DNA: TGTGCCAGCAGCCAGCCGACTAGTTGGTCCTACAATGAGCAGTTCTTC. V and J are TRBV4-2 and TRBJ2-1, with D possibly matching TRBD2 (6 bases). CDR1 is LGHNA and CDR2 is YNFKEQ in the germline V gene. The CDR3 extends over 16 amino acids. The V end lost 3 bases, the J end lost 1 base, and 13 bases lay between the germline ends.

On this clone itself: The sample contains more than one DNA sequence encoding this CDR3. The CDR3 DNA is TGTGCCAGCAGCCCGGGACAGGGGGCTTACGAGCAGTACTTC. It is translated as CASSPGQGAYEQYF. V usage is TRBV11-3 and J usage is TRBJ2-7; 12 bases align to TRBD1. The CDR3 runs 14 residues. V shed 5 bases and J 4 bases; nucleotides not matched to a gene: 3. Germline-derived CDR1 and CDR2 are SGHNT and YENEEA.

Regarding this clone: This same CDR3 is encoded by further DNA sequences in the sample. CDR3 sequence reads: CASSFGYEQYF. In DNA, the CDR3 is TGTGCCAGCAGTTTCGGCTACGAGCAGTACTTC. The V and J genes are TRBV28 and TRBJ2-7; D is uncertain. V was clipped by 3 bases and J by 3 bases, with 3 bases between them. This CDR3 contains 11 residues. The germline V gene encodes CDR1 MDHEN and CDR2 SYDVKM.

CDR3 region: CSVAAFSGNTIYF. The DNA for the CDR3 is TGCAGCGTTGCCGCGTTCTCTGGAAACACCATATATTTT. V and J are TRBV29-1 and TRBJ1-3; D remains unclear. V gave up 4 bases and J gave up 0 bases, with 7 bases separating them. The CDR3 extends over 13 amino acids. Germline V gene data show CDR1 as SQVTM and CDR2 as ANQGSEA.

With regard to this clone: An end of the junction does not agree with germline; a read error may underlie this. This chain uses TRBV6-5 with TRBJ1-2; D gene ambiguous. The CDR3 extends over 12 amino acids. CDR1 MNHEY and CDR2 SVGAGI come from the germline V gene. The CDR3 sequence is CAISDKSRGYTF. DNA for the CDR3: TGTGCCATCAGTGATAAGTCGAGAGGCTACACCTTC.

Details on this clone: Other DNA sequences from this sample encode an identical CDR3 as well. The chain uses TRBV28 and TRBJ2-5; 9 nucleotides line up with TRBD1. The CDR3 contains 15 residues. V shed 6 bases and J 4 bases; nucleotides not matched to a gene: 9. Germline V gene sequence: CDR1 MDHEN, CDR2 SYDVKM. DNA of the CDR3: TGTGCCAGCAGCCTACAGGGGGCGCGGGGAGAGACCCAGTACTTC. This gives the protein CASSLQGARGETQYF.

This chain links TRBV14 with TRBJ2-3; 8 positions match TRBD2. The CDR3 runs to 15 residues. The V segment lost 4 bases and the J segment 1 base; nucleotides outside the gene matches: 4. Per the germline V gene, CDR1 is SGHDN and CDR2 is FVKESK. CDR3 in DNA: TGTGCCAGCAGCCCGGGAGCGGGGGGCACAGATACGCAGTATTTT. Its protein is CASSPGAGGTDTQYF.

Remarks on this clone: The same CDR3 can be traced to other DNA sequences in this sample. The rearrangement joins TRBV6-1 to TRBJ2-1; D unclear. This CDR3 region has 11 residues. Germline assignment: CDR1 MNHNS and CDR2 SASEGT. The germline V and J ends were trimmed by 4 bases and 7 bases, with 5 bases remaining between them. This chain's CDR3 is CASSVYNEQFF. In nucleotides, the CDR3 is TGTGCCAGCAGTGTTTATAATGAGCAGTTCTTC.

The CDR3 is CASNSLNQPQHF. CDR3 nucleotide sequence: TGTGCCAGTAATAGTCTCAATCAGCCCCAGCATTTT. This chain uses TRBV19 with TRBJ1-5, with no clear D. The CDR3 has 12 amino acids. V lost 7 bases and J 3 bases, leaving 7 bases between the germline ends. The germline V gene encodes CDR1 LNHDA and CDR2 SQIVND (reference sequence).

The CDR3 protein is CASSRDDNTGELFF. Written as DNA, the CDR3 is TGTGCCAGCAGCCGGGACGACAACACCGGGGAGCTGTTTTTT. The rearrangement links TRBV5-5 to TRBJ2-2; D may match TRBD1 or TRBD2 (5 bases each). The V gene's germline CDR1 is SGHKS and CDR2 YYEKEE (reference sequence). The length of the CDR3 is 14 residues. Trimming took off 4 bases at V and 2 bases at J, with 9 bases between the two ends.

The CDR3 nucleotides read TGTGCCAGCAGCCCACAGGGAGCGGGACCCTACAATGAGCAGTTCTTC. Encoded protein: CASSPQGAGPYNEQFF. The rearrangement uses TRBV7-9 and TRBJ2-1; D perhaps matches TRBD2 (7 bases). Germline V gene lookup returns CDR1 SEHNR and CDR2 FQNEAQ (reference sequence). V was pared by 5 bases and J by 2 bases, with 16 bases between. This CDR3 has 16 amino acids.

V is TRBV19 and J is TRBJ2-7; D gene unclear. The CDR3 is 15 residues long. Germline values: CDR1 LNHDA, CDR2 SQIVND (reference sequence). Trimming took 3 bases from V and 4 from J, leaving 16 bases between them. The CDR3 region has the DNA TGTGCCAGTAGTATTCCGAACCGACCATATTACGAGCAGTACTTC. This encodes CASSIPNRPYYEQYF.

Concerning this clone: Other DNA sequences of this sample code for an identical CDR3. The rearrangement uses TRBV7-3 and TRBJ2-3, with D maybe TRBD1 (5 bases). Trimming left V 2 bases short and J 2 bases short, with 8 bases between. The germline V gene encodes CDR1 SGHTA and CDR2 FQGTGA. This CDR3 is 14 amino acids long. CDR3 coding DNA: TGTGCCAGCAGCTTAGACAGATACACAGATACGCAGTATTTT. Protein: CASSLDRYTDTQYF.

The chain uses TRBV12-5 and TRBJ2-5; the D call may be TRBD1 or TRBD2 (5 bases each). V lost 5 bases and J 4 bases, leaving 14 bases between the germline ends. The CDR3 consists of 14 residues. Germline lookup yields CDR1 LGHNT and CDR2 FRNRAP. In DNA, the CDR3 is TGTGCTAGTGGTATGGGGGATGGTGTAGAGACCCAGTACTTC. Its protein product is CASGMGDGVETQYF.

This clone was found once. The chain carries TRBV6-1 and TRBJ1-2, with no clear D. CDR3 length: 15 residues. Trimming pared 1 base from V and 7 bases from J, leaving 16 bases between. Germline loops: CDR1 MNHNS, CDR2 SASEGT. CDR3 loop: CASSEVGAGRVGYTF. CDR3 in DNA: TGTGCCAGCAGTGAAGTGGGAGCGGGTCGAGTTGGCTACACCTTC.

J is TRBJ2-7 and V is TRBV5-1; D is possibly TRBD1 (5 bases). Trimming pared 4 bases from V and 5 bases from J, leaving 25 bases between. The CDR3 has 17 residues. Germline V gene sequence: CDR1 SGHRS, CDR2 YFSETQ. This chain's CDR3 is CASSPQPPSTGENEQYF. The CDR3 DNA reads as TGCGCCAGCAGCCCCCAGCCCCCCTCCACAGGTGAGAACGAGCAGTACTTC.

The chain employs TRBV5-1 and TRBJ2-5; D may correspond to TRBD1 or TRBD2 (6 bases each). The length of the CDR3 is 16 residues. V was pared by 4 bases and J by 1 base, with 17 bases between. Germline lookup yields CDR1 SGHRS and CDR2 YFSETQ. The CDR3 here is CASSLGLWGAQETQYF. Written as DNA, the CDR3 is TGCGCCAGCAGCCTGGGTCTCTGGGGGGCCCAAGAGACCCAGTACTTC.

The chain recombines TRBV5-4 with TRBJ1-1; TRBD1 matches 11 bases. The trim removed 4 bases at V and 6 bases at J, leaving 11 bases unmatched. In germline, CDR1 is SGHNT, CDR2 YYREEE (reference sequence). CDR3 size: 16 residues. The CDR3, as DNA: TGTGCCAGCAGCGTCCCCGGGACAGGGGGGTCGGCTGAAGCTTTCTTT. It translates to CASSVPGTGGSAEAFF.

The CDR3: CASSPGWVAGPSSYNEQFF. As DNA, the CDR3 is TGTGCCAGCAGCCCCGGGTGGGTAGCGGGTCCGAGCTCCTACAATGAGCAGTTCTTC. The chain uses TRBV7-6 and TRBJ2-1, with 7 bases that match TRBD2. CDR1 and CDR2 from the germline V gene are SGHVS and FNYEAQ. This CDR3 region has 19 residues. J was trimmed by 0 bases and V by 5 bases; bases with no gene match: 16. Full variable domain (outside the CDR3, taken from reference TRBV7-6 and TRBJ2-1): GAGVSQSPRYKVTKRGQDVALRCDPISGHVSLYWYRQALGQGPEFLTYFNYEAQQDKSGLPNDRFSAERPEGSISTLTIQRTEQRDSAMYRCASSPGWVAGPSSYNEQFFGPGTRLTVL.

The CDR3 sequence is CASSPGGAGRLAATYEQYF. CDR3 DNA sequence: TGTGCCAGCAGCCCCGGAGGCGCTGGGAGGCTAGCGGCAACCTACGAGCAGTACTTC. The genes are TRBV28 and TRBJ2-7; 7 bases agree with TRBD2. The CDR3 is made up of 19 amino acids. CDR1 is MDHEN and CDR2 is SYDVKM in the germline V gene. V shed 6 bases, J shed 2 bases, and the junction held 22 bases outside the gene matches.